Listed below are T cell receptor beta chains from one sample, sequenced in a study of T cell changes during pregnancy in multiple sclerosis. Produced via immunoSEQ multiplex PCR; TCRdb's table is partial and in-frame only. The table lists some 70,000 clones, 90% of them singletons. The sample here was peripheral blood, taken after pregnancy. The receptor set was obtained from a female donor in good health, enrolled as a control in a pregnancy study. Each CDR3 is given with its conserved first and last residue. The D gene is left open where the match is weak. Not every row has a clone size; where given, it reads once, few, many or a size class.

TRBJ1-5 | TRBD1 | TRBV11-1 | few | TGTGCCAGCAGCTTAGGGACAGGGAGCAATCAGCCCCAGCATTTT | CASSLGTGSNQPQHF
TRBJ1-1 | . | TRBV14 | . | TGTGCCAGCAGCCAGGAACTATACACTGAAGCTTTCTTT | CASSQELYTEAFF
TRBJ2-1 | TRBD1 | TRBV5-1 | . | TGCGCCAGCAGCAGAGACAGGGTGTCCTACAATGAGCAGTTCTTC | CASSRDRVSYNEQFF
TRBJ1-5 | . | TRBV9 | . | TGTGCCAGCAGCGTAGACGGAGGAAATAGCAATCAGCCCCAGCATTTT | CASSVDGGNSNQPQHF
TRBJ2-1 | . | TRBV7-9 | . | TGTGCCAGCAGCTTAGTAGCGATCGACCAGTTCTTC | CASSLVAIDQFF
TRBJ2-1 | . | TRBV10-3 | . | TGTGCCATCAGTGAGTCGCGGGCGACGCTGGGGAATGAGCAGTTCTTC | CAISESRATLGNEQFF
TRBJ2-7 | . | TRBV11-3 | once | TGTGCCAGCAGCTTTAGTGACAGCAATCCCTACGAGCAGTACTTC | CASSFSDSNPYEQYF
TRBJ1-1 | . | TRBV6-5 | . | TGTGCCAGCAGTTACGGGGGGGCTGAAGCTTTCTTT | CASSYGGAEAFF
TRBJ2-3 | . | TRBV5-1 | . | TGCGCCAGCAGCTTGACTAGTACTAGCACAGATACGCAGTATTTT | CASSLTSTSTDTQYF
TRBJ2-5 | TRBD2 | TRBV6-6 | . | TGTGCCAGCAGTTTGACTAGCGGGGGCCTTCAAGAGACCCAGTACTTC | CASSLTSGGLQETQYF
TRBJ1-1 | TRBD1 | TRBV5-6 | . | TGTGCCAGCAGCAAGGGGGCCTGGGCTGAAGCTTTCTTT | CASSKGAWAEAFF
TRBJ2-2 | TRBD2 | TRBV19 | . | TGTGCCAGTAGTATACCGGGACTACGGAACACCGGGGAGCTGTTTTTT | CASSIPGLRNTGELFF
TRBJ2-7 | TRBD1 | TRBV19 | once | TGTGCCAGTAGTATAGGAAAGGGACAGAGGGACGAGCAGTACTTC | CASSIGKGQRDEQYF
TRBJ1-1 | . | TRBV7-9 | . | TGTGCCAGCAGCCACGACAGTGGGGCTAAGAGCACTGAAGCTTTCTTT | CASSHDSGAKSTEAFF
TRBJ2-7 | TRBD2 | TRBV7-2 | . | TGTGCCAGCAGCTCGCTAGCGGCTTTAGCCTACGAGCAGTACTTC | CASSSLAALAYEQYF
TRBJ1-2 | . | TRBV19 | . | TGTGCCACTACGGACTTTCCAATAAATGGCTACACCTTC | CATTDFPINGYTF
TRBJ1-1 | . | TRBV30 | few | TGTGCCTGGGGTAGGAACACTGAAGCTTTCTTT | CAWGRNTEAFF
TRBJ2-7 | . | TRBV4-1 | . | TGCGCCAGCAGCCCCGTCGGGAGACCCTACGAGCAGTACTTC | CASSPVGRPYEQYF
TRBJ1-2 | TRBD1 | TRBV7-9 | . | TGTGCCAGCAGTTTAAAGCAGGGGGCGAATTCTGGCTATGGCTACACCTTC | CASSLKQGANSGYGYTF
TRBJ2-5 | . | TRBV4-2 | . | TGTGCCAGCAGCTCTGTTGGGGGGGCAAGTGAGACCCAGTACTTC | CASSSVGGASETQYF
TRBJ1-1 | TRBD1 | TRBV4-1 | . | TGCGCCAGCAGCCAAGTACTTTTACGAGGACAGGGAGGGGGGACTGAAGCTTTCTTT | CASSQVLLRGQGGGTEAFF
TRBJ2-5 | . | TRBV7-8 | . | TGTGCCAGCAGGGGGTCCGGGACACAAGAGACCCAGTACTTC | CASRGSGTQETQYF
TRBJ1-3 | TRBD1 | TRBV7-2 | . | TGTGCCAGCAGCTTAGGCTCCGGGACAGGAGCAGGAAACACCATATATTTT | CASSLGSGTGAGNTIYF
TRBJ2-1 | . | TRBV5-4 | . | TGTGCCAGCAGCTTAGAACAGGAGCAGTTCTTC | CASSLEQEQFF
TRBJ1-2 | . | TRBV30 | . | TGTGCCTGGAGTGTAGAGTGGGGGGGCGGCTACACCTTC | CAWSVEWGGGYTF
TRBJ1-1 | . | TRBV19 | . | TGTGCCAGTAATGACGGTCTGGCGGGGGCTTTCTTT | CASNDGLAGAFF
TRBJ2-3 | TRBD1 | TRBV15 | . | TGTGCCACCAGCAAAGGGCAAGGACAGGGAGTCACAGATACGCAGTATTTT | CATSKGQGQGVTDTQYF
TRBJ1-5 | . | TRBV15 | . | TGTGCCACCAGCAGAGATAACGGGATACATAGCAATCAGCCCCAGCATTTT | CATSRDNGIHSNQPQHF
TRBJ2-2 | TRBD2 | TRBV7-8 | . | TGTGCCAGCAGCCGATCGGGGACTAGCGGGAGGGGGGAGCTGTTTTTT | CASSRSGTSGRGELFF
TRBJ1-5 | . | TRBV18 | . | TGTGCCAGCTCACCACCGAACCAGGGGATTGATCAGCCCCAGCATTTT | CASSPPNQGIDQPQHF
TRBJ1-2 | . | TRBV18 | . | TGTGCCAGCTCACCACCGGGGGCAGATACTTACACCTTC | CASSPPGADTYTF
TRBJ1-4 | TRBD1 | TRBV5-4 | . | TGTGCCAGCAGCTTGCAGGGGGCAGGGGAAAAACTGTTTTTT | CASSLQGAGEKLFF
TRBJ2-5 | . | TRBV7-2 | few | TGTGCCAGCACGAACCGGGGGATACCGCAAGAGACCCAGTACTTC | CASTNRGIPQETQYF
TRBJ2-5 | TRBD2 | TRBV7-2 | . | TGTGCCAGCAGCTTAGATCGGGCTAGCGGGGGGGAGACCCAGTACTTC | CASSLDRASGGETQYF
TRBJ1-2 | . | TRBV7-9 | . | TGTGCCAGCAGCAGCCGACAGACCTCTAACTATGGCTACACCTTC | CASSSRQTSNYGYTF
TRBJ2-5 | TRBD1 | TRBV29-1 | . | TGCAGCGTTGCCCGAGGACAGGGTCGAGAGACCCAGTACTTC | CSVARGQGRETQYF
TRBJ1-1 | . | TRBV5-1 | . | TGCGCCAGCAGCCAATCCAAACAGGGATCGGTGGCTTTCTTT | CASSQSKQGSVAFF
TRBJ2-3 | TRBD2 | TRBV4-2 | . | TGTGCCAGCAGCCAGGGTGCTAGCGGAGATACGCAGTATTTT | CASSQGASGDTQYF
TRBJ1-1 | TRBD1 | TRBV5-4 | . | TGTGCCAGCAGCGGGGACAGGGGGGTGAACACTGAAGCTTTCTTT | CASSGDRGVNTEAFF
TRBJ2-1 | . | TRBV27 | . | TGTGCCAGCAGTGTGCAGAGTAGGGGCCGCAATATGGGTGAGCAGTTCTTC | CASSVQSRGRNMGEQFF
TRBJ1-5 | . | TRBV7-2 | once | TGTGCCAGCAGCTTAACGAGCCCCACCTATCAGCCCCAGCATTTT | CASSLTSPTYQPQHF
TRBJ2-2 | . | TRBV14 | . | TGTGCCAGCAGCCGCCGCCGAGGGACCGGGGAGCTGTTTTTT | CASSRRRGTGELFF
TRBJ2-7 | . | TRBV9 | . | TGTGCCAGCAGCGTAGGGACAGCCCAGACCTACGAGCAGTACTTC | CASSVGTAQTYEQYF
TRBJ1-2 | TRBD1 | TRBV27 | . | TGTGCCAGCAGTACCCGGACAGGGGAAGGATCCGGCTACACCTTC | CASSTRTGEGSGYTF